This section outlines one T cell receptor beta chain sequence together with its context. Its antigen is currently not known. No base quality information exists; no much larger clone differs at one position. TCRbeta CDR3 regions were amplified from genomic DNA by means of the immunoSEQ Assay, a bias-controlled multiplex PCR. The published analysis was carried out like this. Nucleated cell counts per sample were estimated from amplification of reference gene primers within the assay. To quantify the absolute abundance of each unique TCRbeta CDR3 rearrangement, sequence reads were collapsed and filtered. Productive Simpson clonality was computed per sample as the square root of Simpson's diversity index over productive rearrangements. TCRdb retrieved this table from immuneACCESS and kept in-frame rearrangements only. Not all clones are present; in checked studies, unresolved V genes account for under half, and no reason is known for the remainder. That table supplies the V and J calls and clone size; D and trimming were determined from the DNA. A total of over 150,000 clones appear in this sample, approximately 86% of them only once. The leading ten clones occupy less than 0.7% of the sample.

Based on the germline V gene (reference sequence), the CDR1 and CDR2 sequences are GTSNPN and SVGIG. Trimming at the junction amounts to 3 bases on V and 7 bases on J, and the germline ends lie 9 bases apart. The CDR3 numbers 11 residues from cysteine through phenylalanine. CDR3 DNA is the only sequence kept; it has 33 bases, read in frame from the first base. One collaborating source in Seattle enrolled patients while the patients were actively infected and followed the patients over time throughout the course of disease. Collaborating institutions collected whole blood in K2EDTA tubes following their own protocols. For TCRbeta analysis, collaborator samples were shipped as frozen whole blood, as isolated PBMCs, or as DNA extracted from either sample type. This specimen belongs to a study of blood T cell repertoires in COVID-19 (dated by TCRdb to 2018 to 2020). Describing the broader study: The collaborator samples originated in the United States, Italy and Spain and spanned the acute and convalescent phases of COVID-19. The repertoires were released in a freely available public database intended as a resource for research on the immune response to SARS-CoV-2. The samples were drawn from two sources: the first 160 participants of the ongoing ImmuneRACE study, and some 1,300 subjects contributed by 6 global collaborators. The dataset comprised deeply sampled blood TCRbeta repertoires from subjects exposed to, actively infected with, or recovered from COVID-19. Sample metadata almost always included a de-identified subject ID, COVID-19 status, age in years and sex. Where HLA class I and class II types were available, the types were taken from metadata supplied by the sample provider, not from assay-based typing. The material from the prospective study consisted of cDNA or gDNA derived from T cells, B-cell-depleted T cells, or PBMCs.

General findings and caveats noted by the study authors: Clinical and demographic metadata were provided uncurated, with the amount varying by source and participant.

Here the chain combines TRBV30 and TRBJ1-2; D gene: possibly TRBD1, on 6 matching bases. The receptor comes from a man aged 55 to 70 with COVID-19, enrolled during active disease. The sequenced sample was peripheral blood. The nucleotide sequence is given as TGTGCCTGGAGCCAGGGGATTGGCTACACCTTC. This encodes CAWSQGIGYTF.